This T cell receptor beta chain appears in the sequencing data of a study of molecular identifiers for immune sequencing clone quantification. Naive CD8 T cells underwent sorting with the CD8+CD4-CCR7+CD45RA+ definition. Germline CDR1 is SGHDN and CDR2 is FVKESK. The germline V and J ends were trimmed by 5 bases and 10 bases, with 15 bases remaining between them. The CDR3 sequence is 13 residues long. This clonotype was found a few times. Via MiXCR, TCRdb re-called the PCR reads, giving one row per CDR3 protein. The sample lists about half a million distinct CDR3 sequences; about a fifth were seen once.

This sequence originates from a human donor in good health. Some libraries in this study had Jurkat cell RNA spiked in. This chain links TRBV14 with TRBJ1-5; unclear D gene. Sequences were obtained from naive CD8+ T cells from blood, with Jurkat cell RNA spiked in. Subset of the sample: FACS-sorted CD8+CD4-CCR7+CD45RA+ naive T cells. CDR3 in DNA: TGTGCCAGCAGCTATAACATAGGGAGCCCCCAGCATTTT. This translates into CASSYNIGSPQHF.